The 8 T cell receptor beta chains in this list originate from one sample, sequenced in a study of blood T cell repertoires in COVID-19. Method: immunoSEQ multiplex PCR; TCRdb's copy keeps in-frame clones and lacks some. Found here are about 120,000 clones, 70% to 80% of them singletons; the top ten hold around 5.9%. Source material: peripheral blood. The receptors shown here come from a man in his 70s with acute or convalescent COVID-19.

This clone was picked up a small number of times. CDR3 nucleotide sequence: TGTGCCAGCAGTTACTCAGGGACAGCACTCAGCGAGCAGTACTTC. This codes for CASSYSGTALSEQYF. The chain joins TRBV6-5 to TRBJ2-7; TRBD1 aligns across 7 bases. Looked up from germline, CDR1 is MNHEY and CDR2 is SVGAGI. This CDR3 contains 15 residues. The V gene end was trimmed by 0 bases and the J gene end by 6 bases; junction bases not matched to a gene: 8.

The genes are TRBV16 and TRBJ2-7, with D possibly being TRBD1 (6 bases). Per the germline V gene, CDR1 is KGHSY and CDR2 is FQNENV. CDR3 length: 16 amino acids. V was pared by 0 bases and J by 0 bases, with 12 bases between. The CDR3 nucleotides read TGTGCCAGCAGCCAATCTGGACAGAGTTCCTCCTACGAGCAGTACTTC. It encodes CASSQSGQSSSYEQYF.

The CDR3: CASSLALNSYEQYF. In DNA form, the CDR3 reads TGCGCCAGCAGCTTGGCGTTAAACTCCTACGAGCAGTACTTC. The gene calls are TRBV5-1 and TRBJ2-7; D unresolved. Germline CDR1 reads SGHRS; CDR2 reads YFSETQ. The V and J ends lost 0 bases and 0 bases respectively, with 7 bases between them. CDR3 size: 14 residues.

This rearrangement joins TRBV30 to TRBJ1-3, with 8 bases matching TRBD1. This CDR3 region has 13 residues. Germline V CDR1 and CDR2: GTSNPN, SVGIG (reference sequence). Trimming took 4 bases from V and 2 from J; bases not matched to a gene: 1. The CDR3 coding sequence is TGTGCCTGGAAACAGGGGGCTGGAAACACCATATATTTT. It is translated as CAWKQGAGNTIYF. The full variable domain, with the rest looked up from reference TRBV30 and TRBJ1-3, is SQTIHQWPATLVQPVGSPLSLECTVEGTSNPNLYWYRQAAGRGLQLLFYSVGIGQISSEVPQNLSASRPQDRQFILSSKKLLLSDSGFYLCAWKQGAGNTIYFGEGSWLTVV.

The rearrangement joins TRBV2 to TRBJ2-7; a weak D match, TRBD2 (8 bases). The germline V gene encodes CDR1 SNHLY and CDR2 FYNNEI. The CDR3 has 14 residues. The ends were cut back, 6 bases at V and 4 bases at J, with 16 bases in the middle. The CDR3 spells CASRASGGQYEQYF. In nucleotides, the CDR3 is TGTGCCAGCAGGGCGAGCGGGGGACAGTACGAGCAGTACTTC.

This clone was seen just once. The J gene is TRBJ2-5, the V gene TRBV7-3, with 15 bases fitting TRBD2. V dropped 1 base and J dropped 4; count of bases not matched to a gene: 7. Germline V gene sequence: CDR1 SGHTA, CDR2 FQGTGA. CDR3 size: 18 residues. The CDR3 loop is CASSLKGLAGGGRETQYF. The CDR3 DNA reads TGTGCCAGCAGCTTAAAAGGACTAGCGGGAGGGGGAAGAGAGACCCAGTACTTC.

This clone turned up a few times. This chain connects TRBV6-2 or TRBV6-3 to TRBJ2-3, with D possibly being TRBD1 (6 bases). The CDR3 covers 17 residues. The ends were cut back, 0 bases at V and 1 base at J, with 14 bases in the middle. Germline V CDR1 and CDR2: MNHEY, SVGEGT. CDR3 DNA: TGTGCCAGCAGTTACTCGAGTCAGGGGACGGGCACAGATACGCAGTATTTT. Its protein product is CASSYSSQGTGTDTQYF.

The chain uses TRBV29-1 and TRBJ2-5, with 9 bases aligning to TRBD1. There are 13 residues in the CDR3. Germline V gives CDR1 SQVTM, CDR2 ANQGSEA. V was pared by 3 bases and J by 4 bases, with 3 bases of the junction left unmatched. The CDR3 DNA follows: TGCAGCGTTGAGAGGACAGGGGTAGAGACCCAGTACTTC. It translates to CSVERTGVETQYF.